The 25 T cell receptor beta chains below were found in one sample sequenced in a study of beta chain features in type 1 diabetes. The authors reverse transcribed all of the isolated RNA, so sequencing captured expressed TCRB transcripts. Profiling relied on immunoSEQ multiplex PCR, and the TCRdb table lists in-frame clones only, not all of them. In the table there are about 40,000 clones, roughly 50% of which are singletons. Input material: stem cell memory CD4+ T cells from blood. These receptors originate from a woman in her twenties or thirties in good health.

This clone was seen only a few times. This chain connects TRBV18 to TRBJ2-4, with TRBD1 matching over 9 bases. The V segment lost 2 bases and the J segment 4 bases; nucleotides outside the gene matches: 0. Germline V gene data show CDR1 as KGHSH and CDR2 as LQKENI. The CDR3 spans 14 residues. The CDR3 is CASSPGTGKNIQYF. As DNA, the CDR3 is TGTGCCAGCTCACCAGGGACAGGGAAAAACATTCAGTACTTC.

The J gene is TRBJ2-1, the V gene TRBV5-1; TRBD2 aligns across 11 bases. This CDR3 has 18 amino acids. Germline loops: CDR1 SGHRS, CDR2 YFSETQ. Germline trimming cut 4 bases from V and 1 base from J; bases unmatched to any gene: 10. Here the CDR3 DNA reads TGCGCCAGCAGCCTACCACTTCCTAGCGGGGGGTCCTACAATGAGCAGTTCTTC. It yields the protein CASSLPLPSGGSYNEQFF. The full variable domain, its missing parts supplied by reference TRBV5-1 and TRBJ2-1, is KAGVTQTPRYLIKTRGQQVTLSCSPISGHRSVSWYQQTPGQGLQFLFEYFSETQRNKGNFPGRFSGRQFSNSRSEMNVSTLELGDSALYLCASSLPLPSGGSYNEQFFGPGTRLTVL.

This clone was seen only a few times. The chain recombines TRBV5-1 with TRBJ2-7, with D possibly TRBD2 on 5 matching bases. The CDR3 contains 13 residues. V was pared by 9 bases and J by 2 bases, with 15 bases between. Germline V CDR1 and CDR2: SGHRS, YFSETQ. CDR3: CANVQDSAYEQYF. In DNA form, the CDR3 reads TGCGCCAATGTCCAGGATAGCGCCTACGAGCAGTACTTC.

The chain combines TRBV14 with TRBJ2-3; TRBD2 might be the D (5 bases). There are 18 residues in the CDR3. In germline, CDR1 is SGHDN, CDR2 FVKESK. Trimming took 4 bases from V and 1 from J, leaving 21 bases between them. The CDR3 nucleotides read TGTGCCAGCAGCCTGATCCCTAAGGACTTACTTCGCACAGATACGCAGTATTTT. This sequence encodes CASSLIPKDLLRTDTQYF.

This clone was observed a few times. The rearrangement uses TRBV7-2 and TRBJ1-2; 8 bases are shared with TRBD1. Germline V gene sequence: CDR1 SGHTA, CDR2 FQGNSA. This CDR3 comprises 13 residues. J gave up 6 bases and V 3 bases, and 3 bases lay outside the gene matches. CDR3 region: CASSFRGLDGYTF. CDR3 in DNA: TGTGCCAGCAGCTTCAGGGGGCTGGATGGCTACACCTTC.

V gene TRBV7-6 combines with J gene TRBJ1-3; no firm D call. Trimming took off 4 bases at V and 0 bases at J, with 13 bases between the two ends. This CDR3 spans 16 amino acids. Germline CDR1 SGHVS, CDR2 FNYEAQ. The CDR3 DNA reads TGTGCCAGCAGCTCTGAGGCCCACGTCTCTGGAAACACCATATATTTT. It encodes CASSSEAHVSGNTIYF.

This clone was seen a few times. As DNA, the CDR3 is TGTGCCAGCAGCTCACAGGGGGGTGTCAATCAGCCCCAGCATTTT. This sequence encodes CASSSQGGVNQPQHF. The chain has TRBV7-2 and TRBJ1-5; 8 bases are a match to TRBD1. The CDR3 spans 15 residues. Unmatched junction bases numbered 5, after V lost 4 bases and J lost 3 bases. The V gene's germline CDR1 is SGHTA and CDR2 FQGNSA.

V is TRBV7-6 and J is TRBJ2-7; TRBD2 agrees at 9 bases. Germline lookup yields CDR1 SGHVS and CDR2 FNYEAQ. The CDR3 has 15 residues. Losses at the gene ends were 4 bases for V and 4 bases for J; bases not matched to a gene: 8. CDR3 region: CASSSQTGLAYEQYF. The CDR3 nucleotides are TGTGCCAGCAGCTCGCAGACAGGACTAGCGTACGAGCAGTACTTC.

This chain connects TRBV6-5 to TRBJ1-1, with TRBD1 matching 10 bases. This CDR3 region has 14 residues. With 7 bases clipped from V and 5 bases from J, the junction kept 7 bases outside the gene matches. Germline assignment: CDR1 MNHEY and CDR2 SVGAGI. CDR3 DNA sequence: TGTGCCAGCAACCGACAGGGGGCAAGGACTGAAGCTTTCTTT. As protein: CASNRQGARTEAFF.

In its sample, this clone was seen a few times. This chain joins TRBV6-6 and TRBJ2-1, with D maybe TRBD1 (5 bases). The CDR3 length is 14 residues. Trimming took off 7 bases at V and 5 bases at J, with 15 bases between the two ends. Germline lookup yields CDR1 MNHNY and CDR2 SVGAGI (reference sequence). As DNA, the CDR3 is TGTGCCAGCAACCTAGGACGGACAAACAATGAGCAGTTCTTC. Its protein product is CASNLGRTNNEQFF.

The V gene is TRBV6-1, the J gene TRBJ2-7, with D uncertain. Germline V CDR1 and CDR2: MNHNS, SASEGT. Trimming took 3 bases from V and 6 from J, leaving 6 bases between them. The CDR3 totals 11 residues. The CDR3 is CASSDASEQYF. The DNA of the CDR3 is TGTGCCAGCAGTGACGCGAGCGAGCAGTACTTC.

The chain recombines TRBV7-3 with TRBJ2-5, with 8 bases identical to TRBD1. V lost 0 bases, J lost 5 bases, and 11 bases stayed unmatched. The germline CDR1 and CDR2 sequences are SGHTA and FQGTGA. The CDR3 is 17 amino acids. The CDR3 sequence is CASSLTGQGASGETQYF. CDR3 in DNA: TGTGCCAGCAGCTTAACGGGTCAGGGGGCTTCGGGTGAGACCCAGTACTTC. Combining the CDR3 with reference TRBV7-3 and TRBJ2-5 gives the whole variable domain GAGVSQTPSNKVTEKGKYVELRCDPISGHTALYWYRQSLGQGPEFLIYFQGTGAADDSGLPNDRFFAVRPEGSVSTLKIQRTERGDSAVYLCASSLTGQGASGETQYFGPGTRLLVL.

The chain combines TRBV7-9 with TRBJ2-1, with D tentatively TRBD2 (6 bases). CDR1 SEHNR and CDR2 FQNEAQ come from the germline V gene (reference sequence). V was shortened by 5 bases and J by 7 bases, with 9 bases between the two germline ends. The CDR3 extends over 12 amino acids. CDR3 sequence: CASSRDFNEQFF. DNA for the CDR3: TGTGCCAGCAGCCGGGACTTTAATGAGCAGTTCTTC.

The V gene is TRBV7-2, the J gene TRBJ2-4; 7 bases map to TRBD2. This CDR3 spans 14 amino acids. The germline gives CDR1 SGHTA, CDR2 FQGNSA. Trimming at V came to 1 base and at J to 5 bases, leaving 2 bases not matched to a gene. CDR3 loop: CASSLERGQNIQYF. The CDR3 bases are TGTGCCAGCAGCTTAGAGCGGGGTCAAAACATTCAGTACTTC.

This clone came up a few times. The rearrangement uses TRBV4-3 and TRBJ2-7, with 8 bases matching TRBD1. The length of the CDR3 is 15 residues. CDR1 is LGHNA, CDR2 YSLEER, per germline. The V gene end was trimmed by 6 bases and the J gene end by 4 bases; junction bases not matched to a gene: 11. CDR3 sequence reads: CASSILPGGSYEQYF. CDR3 nucleotide sequence: TGCGCCAGCAGTATTCTCCCAGGGGGCTCGTACGAGCAGTACTTC.

The chain has TRBV7-3 and TRBJ1-2; 7 nucleotides match TRBD1. Germline trimming cut 5 bases from V and 2 bases from J; bases unmatched to any gene: 2. This CDR3 contains 13 residues. CDR1 and CDR2 (germline): SGHTA, FQGTGA. CDR3 residues: CASSMGQNYGYTF. For the CDR3, the DNA is TGTGCCAGCAGCATGGGACAGAACTATGGCTACACCTTC.

CDR3: CASSNGQNSNQPQHF. The DNA of the CDR3 is TGTGCCAGTAGCAACGGACAGAATAGCAATCAGCCCCAGCATTTT. The rearrangement uses TRBV19 and TRBJ1-5; possible D gene TRBD1, 6 bases. The CDR3 has 15 amino acids. CDR1 and CDR2 (germline): LNHDA, SQIVND (reference sequence). V lost 6 bases and J 0 bases, leaving 12 bases between the germline ends.

This clone was seen more than once but under ten times. The rearrangement links TRBV7-2 to TRBJ2-5, with D tentatively TRBD1 (6 bases). There are 17 residues in the CDR3. Trimming shortened V by 4 bases and J by 3 bases, and 21 bases separated the two germline ends. Germline CDR1 and CDR2: SGHTA and FQGNSA. The CDR3 DNA sequence: TGTGCCAGCAGCTACCTCCCCCCAGGGGTGGCGAAAGAGACCCAGTACTTC. This gives the protein CASSYLPPGVAKETQYF.

In this sample, this clone turned up once. The V call is TRBV19, the J call TRBJ2-1; tentatively, D is TRBD1 (6 bases). This CDR3 has 14 residues. The germline V and J ends were trimmed by 7 bases and 0 bases, with 10 bases remaining between them. CDR1 and CDR2 (germline): LNHDA, SQIVND (reference sequence). The CDR3 is CASTTGSSYNEQFF. The CDR3 DNA reads as TGTGCCAGTACGACAGGTTCCTCCTACAATGAGCAGTTCTTC.

The chain links TRBV7-9 to TRBJ2-3; 9 nucleotides agree with TRBD1. V was pared by 5 bases and J by 5 bases, with 8 bases of the junction left unmatched. This CDR3 is built from 15 residues. Germline lookup yields CDR1 SEHNR and CDR2 FQNEAQ (reference sequence). Written as DNA, the CDR3 is TGTGCCAGCAGCCCCCTTTGGACAGGGGAAGATACGCAGTATTTT. It specifies CASSPLWTGEDTQYF.

The rearrangement joins TRBV19 to TRBJ2-3; D possibly corresponds to TRBD2 (6 bases). The V gene's germline CDR1 is LNHDA and CDR2 SQIVND (reference sequence). This CDR3 has 14 residues. Trimming took off 5 bases at V and 5 bases at J, with 14 bases between the two ends. CDR3 sequence reads: CASSRSGPVDTQYF. The CDR3 region has the DNA TGTGCCAGTAGTCGGAGCGGGCCCGTAGATACGCAGTATTTT.

This clone was seen only a few times. V and J are TRBV7-2 and TRBJ2-3; D uncertain. The CDR3 loop spans 16 amino acids. Trimming shortened V by 1 base and J by 2 bases, and 13 bases separated the two germline ends. Germline loops: CDR1 SGHTA, CDR2 FQGNSA. The CDR3 sequence: CASSLDPGSYTDTQYF. DNA of the CDR3: TGTGCCAGCAGCTTAGACCCCGGGTCTTACACAGATACGCAGTATTTT.

The rearrangement joins TRBV21-1 to TRBJ2-7; the tabulated D call, TRBD1, remains unverified against the DNA. TRBV21-1 is classified as a pseudogene. This CDR3 has 13 amino acids. CDR3 residues: CASSAQGSHEQYF. CDR3 coding DNA: TGTGCCAGCAGCGCACAGGGGTCCCACGAGCAGTACTTC.

The J gene is TRBJ2-5, the V gene TRBV21-1; the DNA was not used to check the table's D call, TRBD2. The last part of the DNA fits TRBJ2-7 better; the J call may be wrong. TRBV21-1 is listed as a pseudogene. The CDR3 sequence is 11 residues long. As DNA, the CDR3 is TGTTCGGAGCGGGAGTCCCACGAGCAGTACTTC. As protein: CSERESHEQYF.

A few counts support this clone. The V gene is TRBV2, the J gene TRBJ2-1, with a weak D call TRBD2 (6 bases). The CDR3 contains 14 residues. Germline V CDR1 and CDR2: SNHLY, FYNNEI. CDR3 region: CAAGGDLSYNEQFF. In DNA form, the CDR3 reads TGTGCAGCAGGAGGGGACCTCTCCTACAATGAGCAGTTCTTC.